This entry concerns a single T cell receptor beta chain. The source of the sample is a study of cytomegalovirus exposure and HLA in healthy donors. With 60 Vbeta and 13 Jbeta primers, the PCR was carried out. Using immunoSEQ multiplex PCR, the repertoire was profiled, and TCRdb retains in-frame clones only, with some absent. The sample lists approximately 110,000 clones; about 80% were seen once. The sequencing sample was made of PBMCs. The receptor comes from a woman in her late teens or twenties in good health and CMV-seropositive.

The CDR3 sequence is CATSRDLSKAGPFSYEQYF. CDR3 nucleotides: TGTGCCACCAGCAGAGATTTGAGTAAGGCAGGGCCTTTCTCCTACGAGCAGTACTTC. The chain is built from TRBV15 and TRBJ2-7, with D maybe TRBD1 (5 bases). Germline CDR1 LNHNV, CDR2 YYDKDF (reference sequence). Trimming left V 0 bases short and J 0 bases short, with 21 bases between. This CDR3 has 19 residues.